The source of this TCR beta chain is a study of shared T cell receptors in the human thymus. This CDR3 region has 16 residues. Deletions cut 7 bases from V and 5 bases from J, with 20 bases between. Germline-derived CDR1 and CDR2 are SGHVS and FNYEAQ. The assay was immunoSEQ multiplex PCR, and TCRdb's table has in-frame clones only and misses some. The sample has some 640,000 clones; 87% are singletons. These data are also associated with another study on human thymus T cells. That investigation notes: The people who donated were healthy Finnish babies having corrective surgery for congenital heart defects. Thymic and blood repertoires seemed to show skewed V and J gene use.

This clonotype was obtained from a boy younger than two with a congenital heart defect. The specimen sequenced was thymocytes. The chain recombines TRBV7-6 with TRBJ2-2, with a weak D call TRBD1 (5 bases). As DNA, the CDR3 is TGTGCCAGCACGAACAGGCCGCCAGGGCGAACCGGGGAGCTGTTTTTT. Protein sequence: CASTNRPPGRTGELFF.